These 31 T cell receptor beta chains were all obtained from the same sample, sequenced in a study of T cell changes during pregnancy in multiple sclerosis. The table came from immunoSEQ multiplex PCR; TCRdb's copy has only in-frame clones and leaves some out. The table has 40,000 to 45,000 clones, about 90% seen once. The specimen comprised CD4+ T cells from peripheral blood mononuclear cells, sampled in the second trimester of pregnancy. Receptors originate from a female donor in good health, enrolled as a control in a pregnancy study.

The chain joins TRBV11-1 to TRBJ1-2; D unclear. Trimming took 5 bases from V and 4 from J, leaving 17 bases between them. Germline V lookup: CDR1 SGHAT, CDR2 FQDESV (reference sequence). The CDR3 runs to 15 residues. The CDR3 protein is CASSPNFWAPYGYTF. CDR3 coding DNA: TGTGCCAGCAGCCCTAATTTTTGGGCTCCCTATGGCTACACCTTC. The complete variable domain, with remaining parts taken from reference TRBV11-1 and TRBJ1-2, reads EAEVAQSPRYKITEKSQAVAFWCDPISGHATLYWYRQILGQGPELLVQFQDESVVDDSQLPKDRFSAERLKGVDSTLKIQPAELGDSAMYLCASSPNFWAPYGYTFGSGTRLTVV.

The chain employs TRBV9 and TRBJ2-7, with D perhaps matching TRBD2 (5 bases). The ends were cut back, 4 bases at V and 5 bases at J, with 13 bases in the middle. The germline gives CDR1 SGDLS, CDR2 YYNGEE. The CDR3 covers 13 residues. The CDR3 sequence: CASSKLERHEQYF. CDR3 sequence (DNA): TGTGCCAGCAGCAAACTAGAGAGGCACGAGCAGTACTTC.

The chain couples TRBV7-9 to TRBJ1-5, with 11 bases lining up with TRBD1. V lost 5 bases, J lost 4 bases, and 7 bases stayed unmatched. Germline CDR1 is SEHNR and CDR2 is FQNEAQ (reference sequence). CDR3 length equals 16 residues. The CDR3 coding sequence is TGTGCCAGCAGCCGATGGACAGGGGGCGCGAATCAGCCCCAGCATTTT. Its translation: CASSRWTGGANQPQHF.

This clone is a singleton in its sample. CDR3 sequence reads: CASSFKGDYSNQPQHF. The CDR3 bases are TGTGCCAGCAGCTTCAAGGGGGACTATAGCAATCAGCCCCAGCATTTT. The chain combines TRBV7-9 with TRBJ1-5; maybe TRBD1 (6 bases). The CDR3 sequence is 16 residues long. In germline, CDR1 is SEHNR, CDR2 FQNEAQ (reference sequence). V lost 3 bases and J 0 bases, leaving 12 bases between the germline ends.

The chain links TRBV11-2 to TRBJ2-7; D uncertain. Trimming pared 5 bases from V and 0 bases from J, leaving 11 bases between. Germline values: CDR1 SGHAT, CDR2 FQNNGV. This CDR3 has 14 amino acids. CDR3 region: CASSPARSSYEQYF. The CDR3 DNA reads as TGTGCCAGCAGCCCCGCACGGTCCTCCTACGAGCAGTACTTC. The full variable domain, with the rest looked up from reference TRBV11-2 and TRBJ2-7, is EAGVAQSPRYKIIEKRQSVAFWCNPISGHATLYWYQQILGQGPKLLIQFQNNGVVDDSQLPKDRFSAERLKGVDSTLKIQPAKLEDSAVYLCASSPARSSYEQYFGPGTRLTVT.

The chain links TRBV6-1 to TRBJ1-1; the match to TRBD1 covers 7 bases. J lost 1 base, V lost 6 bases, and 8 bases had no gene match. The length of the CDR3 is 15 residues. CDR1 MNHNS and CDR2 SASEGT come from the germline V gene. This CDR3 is CASRGVGQANTEAFF. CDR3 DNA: TGTGCCAGCAGGGGTGTAGGACAGGCGAACACTGAAGCTTTCTTT.

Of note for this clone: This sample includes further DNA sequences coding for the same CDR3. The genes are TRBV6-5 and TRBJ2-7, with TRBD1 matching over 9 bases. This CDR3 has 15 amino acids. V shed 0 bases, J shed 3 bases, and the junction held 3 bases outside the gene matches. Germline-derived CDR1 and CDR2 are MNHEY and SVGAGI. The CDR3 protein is CASSYSPGQGYEQYF. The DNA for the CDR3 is TGTGCCAGCAGTTACTCGCCGGGACAGGGCTACGAGCAGTACTTC.

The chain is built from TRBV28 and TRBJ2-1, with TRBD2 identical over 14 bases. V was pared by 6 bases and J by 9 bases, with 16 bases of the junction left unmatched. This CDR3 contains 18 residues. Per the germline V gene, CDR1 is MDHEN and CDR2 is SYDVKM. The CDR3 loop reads CASSPGTSGSQGWVEQFF. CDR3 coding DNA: TGTGCCAGCAGCCCTGGGACTAGCGGGAGTCAAGGTTGGGTTGAGCAGTTCTTC.

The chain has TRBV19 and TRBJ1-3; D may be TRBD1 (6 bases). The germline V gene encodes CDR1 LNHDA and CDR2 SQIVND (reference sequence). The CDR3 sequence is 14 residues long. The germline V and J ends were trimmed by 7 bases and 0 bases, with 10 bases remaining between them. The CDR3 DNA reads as TGTGCCAGTAACAGGGCGTTCTCTGGAAACACCATATATTTT. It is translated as CASNRAFSGNTIYF.

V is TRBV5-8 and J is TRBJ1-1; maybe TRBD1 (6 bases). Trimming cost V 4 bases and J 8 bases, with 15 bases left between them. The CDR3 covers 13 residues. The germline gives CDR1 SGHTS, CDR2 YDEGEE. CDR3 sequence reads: CASSRQVKGEAFF. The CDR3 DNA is TGTGCCAGCAGCCGACAGGTCAAAGGAGAAGCTTTCTTT. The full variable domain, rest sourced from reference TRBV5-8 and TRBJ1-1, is EAGVTQSPTHLIKTRGQQATLRCSPISGHTSVYWYQQALGLGLQFLLWYDEGEERNRGNFPPRFSGRQFPNYSSELNVNALELEDSALYLCASSRQVKGEAFFGQGTRLTVV.

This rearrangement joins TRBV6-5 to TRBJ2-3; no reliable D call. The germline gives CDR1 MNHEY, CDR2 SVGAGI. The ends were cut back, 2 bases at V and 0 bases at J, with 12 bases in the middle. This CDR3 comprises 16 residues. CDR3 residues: CASSYGLISSTDTQYF. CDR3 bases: TGTGCCAGCAGTTACGGGCTGATCAGTAGCACAGATACGCAGTATTTT.

The CDR3, as DNA: TGTGCCAGTAGCCCCATTCCGGGACAGGGGTTTAACACTGAAGCTTTCTTT. Its translation: CASSPIPGQGFNTEAFF. The rearrangement uses TRBV19 and TRBJ1-1; TRBD1 aligns across 10 bases. V trimming: 6 bases; J trimming: 2 bases; junction bases outside the gene matches: 12. Germline CDR1 and CDR2: LNHDA and SQIVND (reference sequence). The CDR3 totals 17 residues.

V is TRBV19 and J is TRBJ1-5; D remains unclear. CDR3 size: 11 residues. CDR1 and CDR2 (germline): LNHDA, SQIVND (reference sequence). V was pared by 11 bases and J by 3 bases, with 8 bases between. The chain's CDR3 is CAAGPNQPQHF. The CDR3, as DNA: TGTGCCGCGGGTCCCAATCAGCCCCAGCATTTT. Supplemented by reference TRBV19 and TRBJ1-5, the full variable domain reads DGGITQSPKYLFRKEGQNVTLSCEQNLNHDAMYWYRQDPGQGLRLIYYSQIVNDFQKGDIAEGYSVSREKKESFPLTVTSAQKNPTAFYLCAAGPNQPQHFGDGTRLSIL.

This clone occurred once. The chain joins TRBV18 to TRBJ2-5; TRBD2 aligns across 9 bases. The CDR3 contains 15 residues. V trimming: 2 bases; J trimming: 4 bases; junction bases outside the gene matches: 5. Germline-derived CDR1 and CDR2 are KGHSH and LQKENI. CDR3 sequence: CASSPSSGRRETQYF. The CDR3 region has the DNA TGTGCCAGCTCACCAAGTAGCGGGAGAAGAGAGACCCAGTACTTC.

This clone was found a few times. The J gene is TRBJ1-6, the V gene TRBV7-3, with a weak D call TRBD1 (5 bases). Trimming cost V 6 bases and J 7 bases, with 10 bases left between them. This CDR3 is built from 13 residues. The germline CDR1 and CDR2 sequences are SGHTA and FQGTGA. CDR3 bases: TGTGCCAGCAGGTCGACAGAGAATTCACCCCTCCACTTT. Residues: CASRSTENSPLHF. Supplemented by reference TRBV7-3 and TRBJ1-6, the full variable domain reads GAGVSQTPSNKVTEKGKYVELRCDPISGHTALYWYRQSLGQGPEFLIYFQGTGAADDSGLPNDRFFAVRPEGSVSTLKIQRTERGDSAVYLCASRSTENSPLHFGNGTRLTVT.

This CDR3 reads CASRIYEGGGYTF. In DNA form, the CDR3 reads TGTGCCAGCAGAATTTACGAAGGGGGAGGCTACACCTTC. The chain is built from TRBV25-1 and TRBJ1-2; perhaps TRBD1 as D (6 bases). In germline, CDR1 is MGHDK, CDR2 SYGVNS. The V end was cut by 6 bases, the J end by 8 bases, with 16 bases between. This CDR3 has 13 amino acids.

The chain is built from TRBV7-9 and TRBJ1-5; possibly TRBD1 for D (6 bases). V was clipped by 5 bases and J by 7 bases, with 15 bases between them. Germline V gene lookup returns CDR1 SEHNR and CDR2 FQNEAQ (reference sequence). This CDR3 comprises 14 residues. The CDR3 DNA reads TGTGCCAGCAGCCCCCGACAGGTTCGGCAGCCCCAGCATTTT. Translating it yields CASSPRQVRQPQHF.

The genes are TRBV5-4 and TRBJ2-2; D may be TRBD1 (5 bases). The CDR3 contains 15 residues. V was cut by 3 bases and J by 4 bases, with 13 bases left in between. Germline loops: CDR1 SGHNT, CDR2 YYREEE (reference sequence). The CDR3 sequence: CASSSDSVGTGELFF. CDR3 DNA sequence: TGTGCCAGCAGCTCTGACAGTGTGGGCACCGGGGAGCTGTTTTTT.

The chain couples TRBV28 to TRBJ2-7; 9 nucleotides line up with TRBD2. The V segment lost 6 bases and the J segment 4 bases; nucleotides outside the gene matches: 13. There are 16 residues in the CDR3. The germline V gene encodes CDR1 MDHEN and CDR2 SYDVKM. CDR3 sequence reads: CASSALGGAGGYEQYF. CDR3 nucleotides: TGTGCCAGCAGCGCCCTTGGGGGAGCGGGGGGATACGAGCAGTACTTC.

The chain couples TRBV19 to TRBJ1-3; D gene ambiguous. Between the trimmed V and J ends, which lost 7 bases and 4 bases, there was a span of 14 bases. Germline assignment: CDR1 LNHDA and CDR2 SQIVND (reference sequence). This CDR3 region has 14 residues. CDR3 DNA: TGTGCCAGTAATTCGGGGAGCTCAGGAAACACCATATATTTT. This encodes CASNSGSSGNTIYF. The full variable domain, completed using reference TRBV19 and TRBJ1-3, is DGGITQSPKYLFRKEGQNVTLSCEQNLNHDAMYWYRQDPGQGLRLIYYSQIVNDFQKGDIAEGYSVSREKKESFPLTVTSAQKNPTAFYLCASNSGSSGNTIYFGEGSWLTVV.

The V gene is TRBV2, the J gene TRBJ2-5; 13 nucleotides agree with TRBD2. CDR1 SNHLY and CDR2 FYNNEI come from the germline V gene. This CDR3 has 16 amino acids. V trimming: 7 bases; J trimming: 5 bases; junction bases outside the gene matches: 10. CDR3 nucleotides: TGTGCCAGCAACACACTAGCGGGGGGGCCCGGTGAGACCCAGTACTTC. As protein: CASNTLAGGPGETQYF.

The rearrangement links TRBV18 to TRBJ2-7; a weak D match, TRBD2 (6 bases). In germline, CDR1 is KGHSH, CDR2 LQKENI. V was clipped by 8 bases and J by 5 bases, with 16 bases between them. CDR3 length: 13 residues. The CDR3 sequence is CASAGGVGNEQYF. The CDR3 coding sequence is TGTGCCAGCGCCGGGGGAGTGGGCAACGAGCAGTACTTC. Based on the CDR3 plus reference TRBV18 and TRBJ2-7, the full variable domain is NAGVMQNPRHLVRRRGQEARLRCSPMKGHSHVYWYRQLPEEGLKFMVYLQKENIIDESGMPKERFSAEFPKEGPSILRIQQVVRGDSAAYFCASAGGVGNEQYFGPGTRLTVT.

In DNA form, the CDR3 reads TGTGCCAGCAGCTTGGAGGGGGCTACCGGGGAGCTGTTTTTT. Protein sequence: CASSLEGATGELFF. The chain joins TRBV7-2 to TRBJ2-2; the D gene is possibly TRBD1 (7 bases). V lost 3 bases to trimming and J lost 5 bases, with 10 bases between them. Per germline, CDR1 SGHTA and CDR2 FQGNSA. This CDR3 contains 14 residues.

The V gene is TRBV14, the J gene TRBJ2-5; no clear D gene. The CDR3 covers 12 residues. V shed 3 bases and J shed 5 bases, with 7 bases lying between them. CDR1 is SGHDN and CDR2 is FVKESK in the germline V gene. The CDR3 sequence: CASSHARETQYF. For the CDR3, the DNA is TGTGCCAGCAGCCATGCACGGGAGACCCAGTACTTC.

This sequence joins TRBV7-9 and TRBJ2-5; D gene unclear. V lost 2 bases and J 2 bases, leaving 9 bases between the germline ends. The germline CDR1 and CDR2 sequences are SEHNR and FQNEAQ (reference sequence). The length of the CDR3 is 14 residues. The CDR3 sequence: CASSLRYGQETQYF. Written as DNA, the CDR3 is TGTGCCAGCAGCTTAAGGTACGGGCAAGAGACCCAGTACTTC.

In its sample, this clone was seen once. The CDR3 sequence is CADSYQETQYF. Here the CDR3 DNA reads TGTGCCGATAGCTATCAAGAGACCCAGTACTTC. The genes are TRBV2 and TRBJ2-5, with unresolved D. Germline V lookup: CDR1 SNHLY, CDR2 FYNNEI. The V and J ends lost 11 bases and 2 bases respectively, with 9 bases between them. There are 11 residues in the CDR3.

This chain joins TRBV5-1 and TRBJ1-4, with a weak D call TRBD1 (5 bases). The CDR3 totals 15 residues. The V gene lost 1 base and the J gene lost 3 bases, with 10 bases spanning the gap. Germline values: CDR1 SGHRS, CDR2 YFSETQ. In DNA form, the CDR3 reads TGCGCCAGCAGCTTGCAGGGACTTCCTAATGAAAAACTGTTTTTT. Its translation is CASSLQGLPNEKLFF.

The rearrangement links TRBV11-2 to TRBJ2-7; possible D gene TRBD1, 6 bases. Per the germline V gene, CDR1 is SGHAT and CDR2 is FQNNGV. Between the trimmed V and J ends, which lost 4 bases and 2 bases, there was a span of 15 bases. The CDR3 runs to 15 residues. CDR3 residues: CASSSIQGLAYEQYF. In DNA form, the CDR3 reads TGTGCCAGCAGCTCTATCCAGGGGTTAGCCTACGAGCAGTACTTC.

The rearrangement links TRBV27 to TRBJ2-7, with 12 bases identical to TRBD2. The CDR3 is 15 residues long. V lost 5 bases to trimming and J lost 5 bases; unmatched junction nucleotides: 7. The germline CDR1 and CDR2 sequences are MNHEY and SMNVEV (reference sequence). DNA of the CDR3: TGTGCCAGCAGTCCCAGACTAGCGGGAGAAAACGAGCAGTACTTC. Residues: CASSPRLAGENEQYF.

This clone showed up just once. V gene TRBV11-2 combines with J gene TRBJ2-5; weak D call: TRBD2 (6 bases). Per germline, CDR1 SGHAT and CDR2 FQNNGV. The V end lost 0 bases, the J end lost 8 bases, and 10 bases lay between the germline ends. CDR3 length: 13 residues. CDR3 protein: CASSLDRDSTQYF. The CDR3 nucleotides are TGTGCCAGCAGCTTAGATCGGGACTCTACCCAGTACTTC.

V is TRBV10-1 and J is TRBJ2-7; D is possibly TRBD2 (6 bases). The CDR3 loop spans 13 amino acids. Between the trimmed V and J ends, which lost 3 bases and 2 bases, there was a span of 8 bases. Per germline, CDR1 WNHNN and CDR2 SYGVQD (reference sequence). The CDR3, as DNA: TGCGCCAGCAGTGACGGGGGTACCTACGAGCAGTACTTC. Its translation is CASSDGGTYEQYF.